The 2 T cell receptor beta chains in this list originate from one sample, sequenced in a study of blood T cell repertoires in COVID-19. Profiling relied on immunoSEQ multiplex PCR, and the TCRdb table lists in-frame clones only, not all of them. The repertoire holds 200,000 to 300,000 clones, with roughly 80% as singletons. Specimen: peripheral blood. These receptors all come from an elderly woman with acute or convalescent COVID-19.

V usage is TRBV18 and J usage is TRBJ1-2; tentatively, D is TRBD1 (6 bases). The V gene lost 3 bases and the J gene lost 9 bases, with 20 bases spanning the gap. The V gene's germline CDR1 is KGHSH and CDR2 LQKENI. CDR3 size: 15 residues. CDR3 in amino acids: CASSPRQEVDRRYTF. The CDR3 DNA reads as TGTGCCAGCTCACCGAGACAGGAAGTTGACAGGCGCTACACCTTC.

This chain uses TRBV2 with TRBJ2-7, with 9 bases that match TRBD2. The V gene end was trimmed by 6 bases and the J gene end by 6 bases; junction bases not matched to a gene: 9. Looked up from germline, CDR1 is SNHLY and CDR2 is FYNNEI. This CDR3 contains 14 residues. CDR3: CASSPGTSQCEQYF. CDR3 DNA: TGTGCCAGCAGCCCCGGGACTAGCCAATGCGAGCAGTACTTC.